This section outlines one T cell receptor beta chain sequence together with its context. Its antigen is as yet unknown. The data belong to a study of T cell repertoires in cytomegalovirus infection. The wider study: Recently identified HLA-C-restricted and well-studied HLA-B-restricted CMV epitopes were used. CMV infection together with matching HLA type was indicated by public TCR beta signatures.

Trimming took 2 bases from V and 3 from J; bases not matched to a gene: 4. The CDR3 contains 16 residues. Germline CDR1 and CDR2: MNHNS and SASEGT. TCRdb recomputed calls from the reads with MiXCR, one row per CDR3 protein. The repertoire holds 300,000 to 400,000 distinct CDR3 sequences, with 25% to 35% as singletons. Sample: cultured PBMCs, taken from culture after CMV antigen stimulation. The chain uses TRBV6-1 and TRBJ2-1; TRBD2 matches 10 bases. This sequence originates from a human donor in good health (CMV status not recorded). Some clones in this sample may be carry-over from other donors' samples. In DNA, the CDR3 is TGTGCCAGCAGTGAAAGAGCGGGGGGGAGCTACAATGAGCAGTTCTTC. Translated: CASSERAGGSYNEQFF.